This T cell receptor beta chain was found in a study of shared clonotypes between healthy human individuals. Study-wide findings and caveats: Between a handful of donors, naive CD4 clonotypes were shared at a level of approximately 5%. Non-shared clonotypes had lower generation probabilities than clonotypes shared by all four sorted-subset donors.

Method: immunoSEQ multiplex PCR; TCRdb's copy keeps in-frame clones and lacks some. The repertoire holds approximately 620,000 clones, about 97% seen once, with about 0.06% in the top ten. Of note for this clone: The antigen remains unidentified.

Deletions cut 6 bases from V and 5 bases from J, with 16 bases between. The CDR3 is 14 amino acids. The germline CDR1 and CDR2 sequences are MDHEN and SYDVKM. This chain connects TRBV28 to TRBJ1-1; a possible D gene is TRBD1 (6 bases). This receptor was identified in a woman younger than 45 in good health. Sequencing input: naive CD4+ T cells sorted from blood. Subset indicated: CD45RA+ positively selected. The CDR3 nucleotides read TGTGCCAGCAGACCAACGGGGGCACGGACTGAAGCTTTCTTT. Residues: CASRPTGARTEAFF.